A selection of T cell receptor beta chains follows, all from one sample in a study of T cell responses to AZD1222 COVID-19 vaccine. The table came from immunoSEQ multiplex PCR; TCRdb's copy has only in-frame clones and leaves some out. Of 200,000 or so clones detected, over 80% appear once; the ten largest clones hold roughly 10%. The sample consisted of peripheral blood, taken on day 0 of AZD1222 vaccination. The receptors here all came from an adult in good health. Both conserved end residues are part of each CDR3. D genes are given only for firm matches. Size values are once, few and many counts, or a class for expanded clones, and some rows have none.

V gene: TRBV4-3
J gene: TRBJ1-1
D gene: -
clone size: -
CDR3 DNA: TGCGCCAGCAGCCCTTTTCAGGGTGCTGAAGCTTTCTTT
CDR3 protein: CASSPFQGAEAFF

V gene: TRBV7-8
J gene: TRBJ1-3
D gene: -
clone size: -
CDR3 DNA: TGTGCCAGCAGTCCCGGGGTCTCTGGAAACACCATATATTTT
CDR3 protein: CASSPGVSGNTIYF

V gene: TRBV24-1
J gene: TRBJ1-2
D gene: -
clone size: -
CDR3 DNA: TGTGCCACCAGTGATTCGACGATTAACTATGGCTACACCTTC
CDR3 protein: CATSDSTINYGYTF

V gene: TRBV5-6
J gene: TRBJ1-2
D gene: -
clone size: -
CDR3 DNA: TGTGCCAGCAGCTTGTCCCCTGCTAACTATGGCTACACCTTC
CDR3 protein: CASSLSPANYGYTF

V gene: TRBV2
J gene: TRBJ1-2
D gene: -
clone size: -
CDR3 DNA: TGTGCCAGCAGTGAAGCAAGGAGCACAGGTTTATATGGCTACACCTTC
CDR3 protein: CASSEARSTGLYGYTF

V gene: TRBV6-5
J gene: TRBJ1-2
D gene: -
clone size: -
CDR3 DNA: TGTGCCAGCAGTCGTGGCGGGACACATAACTATGGCTACACCTTC
CDR3 protein: CASSRGGTHNYGYTF

V gene: TRBV27
J gene: TRBJ1-5
D gene: -
clone size: -
CDR3 DNA: TGTGCCAGCAGTACCCTGGGCAATCAGCCCCAGCATTTT
CDR3 protein: CASSTLGNQPQHF

V gene: TRBV24-1
J gene: TRBJ1-5
D gene: -
clone size: -
CDR3 DNA: TGTGCCACCAGTGACCGCGTACTGGGGCCCCAGCATTTT
CDR3 protein: CATSDRVLGPQHF

V gene: TRBV6-1
J gene: TRBJ2-2
D gene: -
clone size: -
CDR3 DNA: TGTGCCAGCCGGGGTTTTGAGGGGGAGCTGTTTTTT
CDR3 protein: CASRGFEGELFF

V gene: TRBV29-1
J gene: TRBJ2-2
D gene: -
clone size: -
CDR3 DNA: TGCAGCGTCCGGACGGAGAACACCGGGGAGCTGTTTTTT
CDR3 protein: CSVRTENTGELFF

V gene: TRBV25-1
J gene: TRBJ1-2
D gene: -
clone size: -
CDR3 DNA: TGTGCCAGCAGTGAACAAATAGGGTATGGCTACACCTTC
CDR3 protein: CASSEQIGYGYTF

V gene: TRBV29-1
J gene: TRBJ1-1
D gene: -
clone size: -
CDR3 DNA: TGCAGCGTTGTTCAACAGGACATGAACACTGAAGCTTTCTTT
CDR3 protein: CSVVQQDMNTEAFF

V gene: TRBV5-8
J gene: TRBJ1-2
D gene: -
clone size: -
CDR3 DNA: TGTGCCAGCAGCTTGTGGGGACATAAAAACTATGGCTACACCTTC
CDR3 protein: CASSLWGHKNYGYTF

V gene: TRBV6-2/TRBV6-3
J gene: TRBJ2-3
D gene: TRBD2
clone size: -
CDR3 DNA: TGTGCCAGCAGTTACCCGGGGGGGACTAGAAAAGGCACAGATACGCAGTATTTT
CDR3 protein: CASSYPGGTRKGTDTQYF

V gene: TRBV9
J gene: TRBJ1-5
D gene: -
clone size: -
CDR3 DNA: TGTGCCAGCAGCGTAGGGACGGGGAACCAGCCCCAGCATTTT
CDR3 protein: CASSVGTGNQPQHF

V gene: TRBV4-1
J gene: TRBJ1-2
D gene: -
clone size: -
CDR3 DNA: TGCGCCAGCAGCCAAGATCCGGGGTACTATGGCTACACCTTC
CDR3 protein: CASSQDPGYYGYTF

V gene: TRBV30
J gene: TRBJ1-2
D gene: -
clone size: -
CDR3 DNA: TGTGCAAGACAGAGCAGGGCAACCTATGGCTACACCTTC
CDR3 protein: CARQSRATYGYTF

V gene: TRBV30
J gene: TRBJ2-2
D gene: TRBD1
clone size: few
CDR3 DNA: TGTGCCTGGAGTGTAGGGACAGCGGACACCGGGGAGCTGTTTTTT
CDR3 protein: CAWSVGTADTGELFF

V gene: TRBV5-1
J gene: TRBJ1-1
D gene: -
clone size: -
CDR3 DNA: TGCGCCAGCAGTTACTTACGGGAGGGCACTGAAGCTTTCTTT
CDR3 protein: CASSYLREGTEAFF

V gene: TRBV15
J gene: TRBJ1-5
D gene: TRBD1
clone size: -
CDR3 DNA: TGTGCCACCAGCAGAGATCAAAGGGGGCAGCGGCCCCAGCATTTT
CDR3 protein: CATSRDQRGQRPQHF

V gene: TRBV30
J gene: TRBJ1-3
D gene: -
clone size: few
CDR3 DNA: TGTGCCTGGACCGGGTTCAACACCATATATTTT
CDR3 protein: CAWTGFNTIYF

V gene: TRBV11-2
J gene: TRBJ1-2
D gene: TRBD1
clone size: -
CDR3 DNA: TGTGCCAGCAGCTCCTTCCGACAGGGGAGTAGGTATGGCTACACCTTC
CDR3 protein: CASSSFRQGSRYGYTF

V gene: TRBV2
J gene: TRBJ2-7
D gene: -
clone size: -
CDR3 DNA: TGTGCCAGCTCTCGAGCGACAGCGGGTCAAGAGCAGTACTTC
CDR3 protein: CASSRATAGQEQYF

V gene: TRBV7-9
J gene: TRBJ2-7
D gene: -
clone size: -
CDR3 DNA: TGTGCCAGCAGCCCCGCGGGGACGCGGGAGCAGTACTTC
CDR3 protein: CASSPAGTREQYF

V gene: TRBV20-1
J gene: TRBJ1-1
D gene: -
clone size: -
CDR3 DNA: TGCAGTGCTAGAGATCAGCCTGAGGCTTTCTTT
CDR3 protein: CSARDQPEAFF

V gene: TRBV5-8
J gene: TRBJ1-6
D gene: -
clone size: -
CDR3 DNA: TGTGCCAGCATTCAAACAGGGAATTCACCCCTCCACTTT
CDR3 protein: CASIQTGNSPLHF

V gene: TRBV3-1/TRBV3-2
J gene: TRBJ2-1
D gene: -
clone size: -
CDR3 DNA: TGTGCCAGCAACCATCTAGGCACTGGCACCTACAATGAGCAGTTCTTC
CDR3 protein: CASNHLGTGTYNEQFF

V gene: TRBV18
J gene: TRBJ2-5
D gene: -
clone size: -
CDR3 DNA: TGTGCCAGCTCACCATTTGGGGCAGGTTACACGGCGGAGACCCAGTACTTC
CDR3 protein: CASSPFGAGYTAETQYF

V gene: TRBV4-1
J gene: TRBJ1-1
D gene: -
clone size: -
CDR3 DNA: TGCGCCAGCAGCCAGGAGGTGGGCCGAGAAGCTTTCTTT
CDR3 protein: CASSQEVGREAFF

V gene: TRBV12-3/TRBV12-4
J gene: TRBJ2-7
D gene: -
clone size: -
CDR3 DNA: TGTGCCAGACCGGAGCAGGTGAAGGAGCAGTACTTC
CDR3 protein: CARPEQVKEQYF

V gene: TRBV7-2
J gene: TRBJ2-1
D gene: -
clone size: -
CDR3 DNA: TGTGCCAGCAGCTTTGTGTCGGCTTACAATGAGCAGTTCTTC
CDR3 protein: CASSFVSAYNEQFF